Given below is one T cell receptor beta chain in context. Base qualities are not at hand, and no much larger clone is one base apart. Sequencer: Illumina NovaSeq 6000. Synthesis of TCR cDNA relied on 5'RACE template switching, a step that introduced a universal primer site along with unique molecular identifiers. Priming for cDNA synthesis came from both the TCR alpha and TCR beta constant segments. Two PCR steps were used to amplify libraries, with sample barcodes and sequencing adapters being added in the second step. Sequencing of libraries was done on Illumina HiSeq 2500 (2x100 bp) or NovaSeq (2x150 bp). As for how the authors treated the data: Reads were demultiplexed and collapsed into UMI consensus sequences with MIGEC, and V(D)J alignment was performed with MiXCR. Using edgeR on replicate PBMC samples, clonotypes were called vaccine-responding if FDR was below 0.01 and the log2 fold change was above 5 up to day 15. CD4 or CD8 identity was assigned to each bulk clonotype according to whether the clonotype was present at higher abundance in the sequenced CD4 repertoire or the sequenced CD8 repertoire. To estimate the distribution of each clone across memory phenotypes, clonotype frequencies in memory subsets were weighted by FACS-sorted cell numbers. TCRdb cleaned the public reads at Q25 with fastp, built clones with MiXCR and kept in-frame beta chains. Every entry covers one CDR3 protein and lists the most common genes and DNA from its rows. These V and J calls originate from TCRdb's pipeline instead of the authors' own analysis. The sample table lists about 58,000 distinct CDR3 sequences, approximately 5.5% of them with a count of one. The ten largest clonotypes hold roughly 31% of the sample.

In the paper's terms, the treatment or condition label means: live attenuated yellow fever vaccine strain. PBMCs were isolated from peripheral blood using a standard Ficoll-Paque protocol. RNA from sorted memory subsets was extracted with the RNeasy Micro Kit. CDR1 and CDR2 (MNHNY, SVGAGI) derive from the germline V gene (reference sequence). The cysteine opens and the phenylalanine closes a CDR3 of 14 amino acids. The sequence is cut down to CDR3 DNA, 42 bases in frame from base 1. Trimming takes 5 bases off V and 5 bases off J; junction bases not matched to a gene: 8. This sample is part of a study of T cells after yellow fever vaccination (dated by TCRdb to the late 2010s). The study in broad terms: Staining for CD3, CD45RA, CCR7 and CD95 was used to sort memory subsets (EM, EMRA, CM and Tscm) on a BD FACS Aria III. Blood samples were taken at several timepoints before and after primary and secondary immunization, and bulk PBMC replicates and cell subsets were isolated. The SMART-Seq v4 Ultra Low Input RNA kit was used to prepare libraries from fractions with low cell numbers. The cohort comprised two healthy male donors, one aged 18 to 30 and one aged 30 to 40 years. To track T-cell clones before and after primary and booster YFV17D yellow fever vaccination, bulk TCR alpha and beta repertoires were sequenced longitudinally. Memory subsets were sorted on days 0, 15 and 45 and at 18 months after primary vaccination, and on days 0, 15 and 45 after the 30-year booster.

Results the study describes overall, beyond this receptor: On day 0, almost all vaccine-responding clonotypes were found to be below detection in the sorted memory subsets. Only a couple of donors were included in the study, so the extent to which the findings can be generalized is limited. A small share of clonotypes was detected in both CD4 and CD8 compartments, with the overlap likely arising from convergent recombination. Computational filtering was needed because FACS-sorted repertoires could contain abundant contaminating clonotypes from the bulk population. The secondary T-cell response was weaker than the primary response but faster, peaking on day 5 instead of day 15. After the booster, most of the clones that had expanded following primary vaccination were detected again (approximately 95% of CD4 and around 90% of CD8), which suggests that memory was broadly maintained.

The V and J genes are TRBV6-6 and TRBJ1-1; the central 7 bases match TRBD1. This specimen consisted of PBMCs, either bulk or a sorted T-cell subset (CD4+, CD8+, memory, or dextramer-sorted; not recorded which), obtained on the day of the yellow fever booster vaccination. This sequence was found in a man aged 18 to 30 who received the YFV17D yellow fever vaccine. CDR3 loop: CASSPPGGVTEAFF. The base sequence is TGTGCCAGCAGTCCCCCAGGGGGGGTGACTGAAGCTTTCTTT.